The rows below give T cell receptor beta chains drawn from one sample of a study of T cells in Graves' hyperthyroidism and ophthalmopathy. TCRdb redid the calling of the multiplex PCR reads with MiXCR, one entry per CDR3 protein. Among 800,000 or so distinct CDR3 sequences listed, around 39% were seen once. What was sequenced was blood. These receptors came from a man between 18 and 35 years old with Graves' hyperthyroidism. Each CDR3 is given with its conserved first and last residue. D genes are given only for firm matches. Part of the rows lack a size; the others show once, few, many or a class for expanded clones.

len: 15
abundance: NA
v_gene: TRBV7-9
d_gene: NA
j_gene: TRBJ2-1
CDR3nt: TGTGCCAGCAGCTTCGGGGGAGGTCCTACAAATGAGCAGTTCTTC
CDR3aa: CASSFGGGPTNEQFF

len: 15
abundance: NA
v_gene: TRBV6-1
d_gene: NA
j_gene: TRBJ1-2
CDR3nt: TGTGCCAGCAGTACAACTTCACAGGGTAACTATGGCTACACCTTC
CDR3aa: CASSTTSQGNYGYTF

len: 16
abundance: many
v_gene: TRBV7-8
d_gene: NA
j_gene: TRBJ1-6
CDR3nt: TGTGCCAGCAGCTTAGGGGAGAGCTCCTATAATTCACCCCTCCACTTT
CDR3aa: CASSLGESSYNSPLHF

len: 13
abundance: few
v_gene: TRBV20-1
d_gene: TRBD2
j_gene: TRBJ2-7
CDR3nt: TGCAGCCAGATAGCGGGAAATCCCCACGAGCAGTACTTC
CDR3aa: CSQIAGNPHEQYF

len: 15
abundance: many
v_gene: TRBV7-7
d_gene: NA
j_gene: TRBJ2-5
CDR3nt: TGTGCTAGCAGCTTAGGGAATTCTGGGAGCCGGGACCAGTACTTC
CDR3aa: CASSLGNSGSRDQYF

len: 15
abundance: few
v_gene: TRBV5-5
d_gene: TRBD2
j_gene: TRBJ2-2
CDR3nt: TGTGCCAGCAGGACTAGCGGGAGGGATACCGGGGAGCTGTTTTTT
CDR3aa: CASRTSGRDTGELFF

len: 16
abundance: few
v_gene: TRBV20-1
d_gene: NA
j_gene: TRBJ2-7
CDR3nt: TGCAGTGCTAGAGATGGTGGGGCCGGATCCCCCTACGAGCAGTACTTC
CDR3aa: CSARDGGAGSPYEQYF

len: 14
abundance: few
v_gene: TRBV5-4
d_gene: NA
j_gene: TRBJ1-1
CDR3nt: TGTGCCAGCAGCTTGAACAGGGCGGGCACTGAAGCTTTCTTT
CDR3aa: CASSLNRAGTEAFF

len: 13
abundance: NA
v_gene: TRBV6-1
d_gene: NA
j_gene: TRBJ2-7
CDR3nt: TGTGCCAGCAGTTTTCAGGCTGCCTACGAGCAGTACTTC
CDR3aa: CASSFQAAYEQYF

len: 14
abundance: NA
v_gene: TRBV12-5
d_gene: NA
j_gene: TRBJ2-7
CDR3nt: TGTGCTAGTGGTTTGGGACGAACGTCCTACGAGCAGTACTTC
CDR3aa: CASGLGRTSYEQYF

len: 14
abundance: NA
v_gene: TRBV20-1
d_gene: TRBD1
j_gene: TRBJ1-2
CDR3nt: TGCAGTGCTAGAGATCGGGACAGGGGGGATGGCTACACCTTC
CDR3aa: CSARDRDRGDGYTF

len: 14
abundance: few
v_gene: TRBV7-2
d_gene: TRBD1
j_gene: TRBJ2-5
CDR3nt: TGTGCCAGCAGTCGAGGACAGGGGGTAGAGACCCAGTACTTC
CDR3aa: CASSRGQGVETQYF

len: 13
abundance: NA
v_gene: TRBV2
d_gene: NA
j_gene: TRBJ1-5
CDR3nt: TGTGCCAGCGGGGCCCTTAGCAATCAGCCCCAGCATTTT
CDR3aa: CASGALSNQPQHF

len: 13
abundance: NA
v_gene: TRBV24-1
d_gene: NA
j_gene: TRBJ1-2
CDR3nt: TGTGCCACCAGTGATTTGAGGGACTATGGTTACACCTTC
CDR3aa: CATSDLRDYGYTF

len: 15
abundance: NA
v_gene: TRBV20-1
d_gene: NA
j_gene: TRBJ1-5
CDR3nt: TGCAGTGCCAGCCAGGAGGAGGGAGGGAATCAGCCCCAGCATTTT
CDR3aa: CSASQEEGGNQPQHF

len: 15
abundance: NA
v_gene: TRBV7-6
d_gene: TRBD1
j_gene: TRBJ1-5
CDR3nt: TGTGCCAGCAGCCCTCGTTCAGGGGGTGATCAGCCCCAGCATTTT
CDR3aa: CASSPRSGGDQPQHF

len: 14
abundance: few
v_gene: TRBV5-1
d_gene: NA
j_gene: TRBJ2-7
CDR3nt: TGCGCCAGCAGCGTTCGGGGGCCGTCCTACGAGCAGTACTTC
CDR3aa: CASSVRGPSYEQYF

len: 14
abundance: NA
v_gene: TRBV7-8
d_gene: NA
j_gene: TRBJ1-4
CDR3nt: TGTGCCAGCAGCCGGGGGACTAGCGCTGAAAAACTGTTTTTT
CDR3aa: CASSRGTSAEKLFF

len: 16
abundance: few
v_gene: TRBV2
d_gene: TRBD2
j_gene: TRBJ2-2
CDR3nt: TGTGCCAGCAGCTTGTCGATTAGCGGGAGAGCCGGGGAGCTGTTTTTT
CDR3aa: CASSLSISGRAGELFF

len: 14
abundance: NA
v_gene: TRBV7-2
d_gene: TRBD1
j_gene: TRBJ1-1
CDR3nt: TGTGCCAGCAGCTGGGGACAGGGGCAGACTGAAGCTTTCTTT
CDR3aa: CASSWGQGQTEAFF

len: 14
abundance: NA
v_gene: TRBV2
d_gene: NA
j_gene: TRBJ1-1
CDR3nt: TGTGCCAGCAGTGATTTGTACGTGAACACTGAAGCTTTCTTT
CDR3aa: CASSDLYVNTEAFF

len: 14
abundance: NA
v_gene: TRBV6-1
d_gene: NA
j_gene: TRBJ2-6
CDR3nt: TGTGCCATTCAGACAGTCTCTGGGGCCAACGTCCTGACTTTC
CDR3aa: CAIQTVSGANVLTF